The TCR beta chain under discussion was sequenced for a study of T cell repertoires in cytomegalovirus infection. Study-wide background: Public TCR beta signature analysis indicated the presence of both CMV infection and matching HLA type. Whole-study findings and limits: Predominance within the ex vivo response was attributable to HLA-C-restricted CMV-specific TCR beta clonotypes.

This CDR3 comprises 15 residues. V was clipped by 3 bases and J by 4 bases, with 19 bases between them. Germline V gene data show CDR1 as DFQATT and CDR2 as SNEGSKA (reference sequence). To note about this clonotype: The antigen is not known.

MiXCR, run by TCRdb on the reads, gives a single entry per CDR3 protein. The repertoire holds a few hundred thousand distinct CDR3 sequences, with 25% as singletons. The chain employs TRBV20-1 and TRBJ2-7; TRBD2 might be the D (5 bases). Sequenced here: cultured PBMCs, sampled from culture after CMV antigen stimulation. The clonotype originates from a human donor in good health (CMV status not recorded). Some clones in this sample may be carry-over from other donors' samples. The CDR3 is CSASVGWNGGYEQYF. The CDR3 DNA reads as TGCAGTGCTAGTGTAGGCTGGAACGGCGGGTACGAGCAGTACTTC.